These 10 T cell receptor beta chains share one sample of origin, sequenced in a study of CD8+ T cells in alopecia areata. The authors extracted RNA and reverse transcribed it into cDNA as the sequencing template. Clones were read by immunoSEQ multiplex PCR, and TCRdb kept only the in-frame ones, dropping some. The table includes some 95,000 clones, 35% to 50% detected once. Specimen: CD4+ T cells sorted from blood. The source of these receptors is a human donor with alopecia areata.

The genes are TRBV29-1 and TRBJ2-1; no clear D. Germline V CDR1 and CDR2: SQVTM, ANQGSEA. The CDR3 sequence is 13 residues long. Trimming pared 7 bases from V and 1 base from J, leaving 11 bases between. Written as DNA, the CDR3 is TGCAGCGCCACACTCGGTTCCTACAATGAGCAGTTCTTC. Its translation is CSATLGSYNEQFF.

The genes are TRBV29-1 and TRBJ2-2; 7 bases line up with TRBD1. With V trimmed by 4 bases and J by 3 bases, 5 bases remained unmatched. This CDR3 is built from 14 residues. Per germline, CDR1 SQVTM and CDR2 ANQGSEA. DNA for the CDR3: TGCAGCGTTGCTAGACAGGGATACACCGGGGAGCTGTTTTTT. Translating it yields CSVARQGYTGELFF.

The chain has TRBV14 and TRBJ1-2, with 8 bases aligning to TRBD1. CDR3 size: 13 residues. Germline lookup yields CDR1 SGHDN and CDR2 FVKESK. Trimming at V came to 5 bases and at J to 8 bases, leaving 7 bases not matched to a gene. The DNA of the CDR3 is TGTGCCAGCAGCAAAGCAGGGGGCCGGGGCTACACCTTC. It codes for CASSKAGGRGYTF.

Written as DNA, the CDR3 is TGTGCCAGCAGCCCTGGACTAGCGGGAGGGACCGAGCAGTACTTC. This translates into CASSPGLAGGTEQYF. The V call is TRBV7-2, the J call TRBJ2-7, with TRBD2 identical over 15 bases. The CDR3 contains 15 residues. Germline V gene lookup returns CDR1 SGHTA and CDR2 FQGNSA. V lost 5 bases and J lost 6; bases outside the gene matches: 5.

The CDR3 DNA sequence: TGTGCCAGTAGTATTTCAGGGCCAGGGGCCAACGTCCTGACTTTC. Protein sequence: CASSISGPGANVLTF. The rearrangement joins TRBV19 to TRBJ2-6; tentative D call: TRBD1 (5 bases). The germline V gene encodes CDR1 LNHDA and CDR2 SQIVND (reference sequence). Deletions cut 3 bases from V and 4 bases from J, with 10 bases between. CDR3 length: 15 residues.

The rearrangement links TRBV29-1 to TRBJ1-2, with 10 nucleotides matching TRBD1. CDR1 is SQVTM and CDR2 is ANQGSEA in the germline V gene. The trim removed 5 bases at V and 4 bases at J, leaving 10 bases unmatched. The CDR3 is 15 amino acids. The chain's CDR3 is CSVLSTGGATYGYTF. CDR3 nucleotide sequence: TGCAGCGTTTTATCGACAGGGGGCGCAACCTATGGCTACACCTTC.

There are many counts of this clone. V is TRBV11-2 and J is TRBJ2-1; TRBD2 aligns across 9 bases. With 7 bases clipped from V and 9 bases from J, the junction kept 13 bases outside the gene matches. Germline loops: CDR1 SGHAT, CDR2 FQNNGV. This CDR3 is built from 15 residues. The CDR3 region is CASTIGAGGPIEQFF. The DNA of the CDR3 is TGTGCCAGCACCATAGGCGCGGGAGGGCCGATTGAGCAGTTCTTC.

The gene calls are TRBV28 and TRBJ1-2, with no clear D. The CDR3 consists of 11 residues. Trimming stripped 4 bases from V and 6 bases from J, with 6 bases between. Germline CDR1 and CDR2: MDHEN and SYDVKM. The CDR3 coding sequence is TGTGCCAGCAGTTCCAGACATGGCTACACCTTC. Amino acid sequence: CASSSRHGYTF.

This clone showed up just a few times. The V gene is TRBV29-1, the J gene TRBJ1-5, with a tentative D call TRBD1 (6 bases). The CDR3 sequence is 15 residues long. Trimming left V 6 bases short and J 0 bases short, with 15 bases between. Germline V CDR1 and CDR2: SQVTM, ANQGSEA. The CDR3 loop is CSVPDDRCSNQPQHF. Here the CDR3 DNA reads TGCAGCGTCCCCGACGACAGGTGTAGCAATCAGCCCCAGCATTTT.

This clone was seen only once. This chain connects TRBV7-2 to TRBJ1-6; D unclear. Germline V lookup: CDR1 SGHTA, CDR2 FQGNSA. Trimming left V 2 bases short and J 5 bases short, with 7 bases between. The CDR3 length is 14 residues. CDR3 sequence: CASSLRIDNSPLHF. CDR3 DNA sequence: TGTGCCAGCAGCTTAAGGATAGATAATTCACCCCTCCACTTT.